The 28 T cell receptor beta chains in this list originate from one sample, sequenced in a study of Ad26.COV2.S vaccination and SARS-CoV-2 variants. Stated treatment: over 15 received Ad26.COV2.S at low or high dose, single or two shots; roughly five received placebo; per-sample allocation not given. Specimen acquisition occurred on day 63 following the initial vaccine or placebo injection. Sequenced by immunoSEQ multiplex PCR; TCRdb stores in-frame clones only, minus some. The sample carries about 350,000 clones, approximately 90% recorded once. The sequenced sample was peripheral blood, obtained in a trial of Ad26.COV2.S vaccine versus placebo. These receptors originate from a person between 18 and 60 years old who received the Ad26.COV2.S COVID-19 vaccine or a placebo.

In nucleotides, the CDR3 is TGTGCCAGCAGCCCCCGGACAGGGGTCACCGGGGAGCTGTTTTTT. The encoded protein is CASSPRTGVTGELFF. The chain has TRBV9 and TRBJ2-2; 9 bases map to TRBD1. Germline CDR1 SGDLS, CDR2 YYNGEE. The V gene end was trimmed by 4 bases and the J gene end by 4 bases; junction bases not matched to a gene: 5. CDR3 length: 15 residues.

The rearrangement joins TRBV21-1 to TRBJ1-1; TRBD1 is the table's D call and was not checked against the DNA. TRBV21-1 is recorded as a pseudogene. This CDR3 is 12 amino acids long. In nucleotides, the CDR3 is TGTGCCAGGACAGGCCTCGGCGAGATTGCTTTCTTT. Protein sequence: CARTGLGEIAFF.

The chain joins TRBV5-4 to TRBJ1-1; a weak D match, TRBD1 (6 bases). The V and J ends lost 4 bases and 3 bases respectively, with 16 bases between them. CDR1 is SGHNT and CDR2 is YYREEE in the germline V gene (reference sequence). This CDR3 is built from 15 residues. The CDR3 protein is CASSLQGGSDTEAFF. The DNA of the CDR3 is TGTGCCAGCAGCCTACAGGGCGGATCCGACACTGAAGCTTTCTTT.

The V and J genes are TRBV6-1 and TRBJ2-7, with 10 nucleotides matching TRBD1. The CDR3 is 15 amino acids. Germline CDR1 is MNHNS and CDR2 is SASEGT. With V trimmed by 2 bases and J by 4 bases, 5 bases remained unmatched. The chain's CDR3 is CASSELGTGVYEQYF. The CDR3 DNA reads TGTGCCAGCAGTGAACTCGGGACAGGGGTGTACGAGCAGTACTTC.

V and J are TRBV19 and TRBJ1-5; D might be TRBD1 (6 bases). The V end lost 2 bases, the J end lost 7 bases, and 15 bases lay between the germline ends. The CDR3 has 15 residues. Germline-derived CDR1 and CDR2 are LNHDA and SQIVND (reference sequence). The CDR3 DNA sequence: TGTGCCAGTAGTATATTTGCCAGGGGTGGCCAGCCCCAGCATTTT. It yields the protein CASSIFARGGQPQHF.

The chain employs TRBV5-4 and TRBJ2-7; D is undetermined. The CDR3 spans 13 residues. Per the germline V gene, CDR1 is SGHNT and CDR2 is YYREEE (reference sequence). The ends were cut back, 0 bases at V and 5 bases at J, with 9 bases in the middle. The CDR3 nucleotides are TGTGCCAGCAGCTTGGGTTTGGGTGACGAGCAGTACTTC. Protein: CASSLGLGDEQYF.

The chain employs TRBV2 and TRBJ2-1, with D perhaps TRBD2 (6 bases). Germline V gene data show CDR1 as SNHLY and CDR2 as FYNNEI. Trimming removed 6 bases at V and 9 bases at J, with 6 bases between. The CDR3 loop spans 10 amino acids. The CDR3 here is CASREGEQFF. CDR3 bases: TGTGCCAGCAGGGAGGGTGAGCAGTTCTTC.

Here the CDR3 reads CASSFDTSYEQYF. In nucleotides, the CDR3 is TGTGCCAGCAGCTTCGACACCTCCTACGAGCAGTACTTC. The rearrangement links TRBV5-6 to TRBJ2-7; D remains ambiguous. Trimming removed 2 bases from V and 0 bases from J, with 6 bases in between. This CDR3 has 13 amino acids. Germline CDR1 SGHDT, CDR2 YYEEEE.

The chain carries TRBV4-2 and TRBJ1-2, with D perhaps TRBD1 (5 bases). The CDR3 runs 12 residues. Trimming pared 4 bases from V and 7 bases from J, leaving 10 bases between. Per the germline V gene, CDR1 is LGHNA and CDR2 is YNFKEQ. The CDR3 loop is CASSPRGRGYTF. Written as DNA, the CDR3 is TGTGCCAGCAGCCCAAGGGGTCGTGGCTACACCTTC.

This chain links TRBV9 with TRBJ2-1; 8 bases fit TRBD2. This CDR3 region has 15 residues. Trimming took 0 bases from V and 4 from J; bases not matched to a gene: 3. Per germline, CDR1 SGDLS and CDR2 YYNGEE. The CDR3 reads CASSVGQRGYNEQFF. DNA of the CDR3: TGTGCCAGCAGCGTAGGTCAGCGGGGGTACAATGAGCAGTTCTTC.

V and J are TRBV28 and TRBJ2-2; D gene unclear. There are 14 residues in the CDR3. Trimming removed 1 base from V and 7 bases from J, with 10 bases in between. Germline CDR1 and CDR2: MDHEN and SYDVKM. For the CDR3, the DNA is TGTGCCAGCAGTTTATTAGGTGGATACGGGGAGCTGTTTTTT. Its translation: CASSLLGGYGELFF.

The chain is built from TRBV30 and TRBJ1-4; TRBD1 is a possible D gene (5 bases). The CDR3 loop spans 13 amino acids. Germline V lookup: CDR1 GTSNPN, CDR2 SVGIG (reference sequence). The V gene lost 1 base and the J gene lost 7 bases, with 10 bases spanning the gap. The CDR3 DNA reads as TGTGCCTGGAGTGCCTACAGGCTTGAAAAACTGTTTTTT. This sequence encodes CAWSAYRLEKLFF.

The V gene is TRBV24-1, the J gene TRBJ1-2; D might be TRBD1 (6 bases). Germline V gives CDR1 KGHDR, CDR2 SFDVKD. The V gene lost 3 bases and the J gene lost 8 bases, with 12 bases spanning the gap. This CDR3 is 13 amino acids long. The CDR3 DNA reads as TGTGCCACCAGTGATCCCGGGACATCCGGCTACACCTTC. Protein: CATSDPGTSGYTF.

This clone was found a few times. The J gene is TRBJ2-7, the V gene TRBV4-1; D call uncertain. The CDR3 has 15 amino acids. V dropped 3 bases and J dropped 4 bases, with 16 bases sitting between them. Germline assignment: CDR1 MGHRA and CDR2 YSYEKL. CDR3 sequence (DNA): TGCGCCAGCAGCCATACGGATACGAAAGGGTACGAGCAGTACTTC. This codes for CASSHTDTKGYEQYF.

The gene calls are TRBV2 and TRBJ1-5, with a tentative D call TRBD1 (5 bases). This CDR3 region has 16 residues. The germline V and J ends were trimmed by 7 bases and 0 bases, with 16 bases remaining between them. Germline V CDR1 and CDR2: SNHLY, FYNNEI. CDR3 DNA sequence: TGTGCCAGCACCTCCCAGGGTACCTATAGCAATCAGCCCCAGCATTTT. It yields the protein CASTSQGTYSNQPQHF.

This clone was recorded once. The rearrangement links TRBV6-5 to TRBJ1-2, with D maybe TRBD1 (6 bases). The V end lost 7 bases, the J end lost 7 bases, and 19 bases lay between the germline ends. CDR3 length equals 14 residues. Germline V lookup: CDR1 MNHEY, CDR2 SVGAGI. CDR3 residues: CASKPRGRIGGYTF. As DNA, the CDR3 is TGTGCCAGCAAGCCCCGGGGGCGGATCGGTGGCTACACCTTC.

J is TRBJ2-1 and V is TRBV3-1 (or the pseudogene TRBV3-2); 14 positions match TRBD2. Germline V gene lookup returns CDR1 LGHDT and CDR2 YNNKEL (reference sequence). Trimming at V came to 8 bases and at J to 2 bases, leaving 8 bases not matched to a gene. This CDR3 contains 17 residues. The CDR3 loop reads CASRGTSGSSAYNEQFF. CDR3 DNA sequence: TGTGCCAGCCGAGGGACTAGCGGGAGCTCGGCCTACAATGAGCAGTTCTTC.

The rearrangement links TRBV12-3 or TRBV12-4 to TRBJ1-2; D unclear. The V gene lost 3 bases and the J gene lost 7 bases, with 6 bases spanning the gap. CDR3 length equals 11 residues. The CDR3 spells CASSFAGGYTF. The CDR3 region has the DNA TGTGCCAGCAGTTTTGCGGGTGGCTACACCTTC.

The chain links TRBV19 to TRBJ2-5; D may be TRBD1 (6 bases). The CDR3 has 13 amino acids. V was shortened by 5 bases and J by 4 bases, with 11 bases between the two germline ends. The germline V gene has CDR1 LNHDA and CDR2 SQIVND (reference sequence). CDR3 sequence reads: CASSPGVRETQYF. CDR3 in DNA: TGTGCCAGTAGTCCAGGGGTTCGAGAGACCCAGTACTTC.

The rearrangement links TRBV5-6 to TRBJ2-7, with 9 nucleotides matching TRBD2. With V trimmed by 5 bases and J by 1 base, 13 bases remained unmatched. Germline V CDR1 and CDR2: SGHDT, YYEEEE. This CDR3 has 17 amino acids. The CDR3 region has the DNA TGTGCCAGCAGTTCCTATAGCGGGGGAGCTCTATCCTACGAGCAGTACTTC. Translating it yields CASSSYSGGALSYEQYF.

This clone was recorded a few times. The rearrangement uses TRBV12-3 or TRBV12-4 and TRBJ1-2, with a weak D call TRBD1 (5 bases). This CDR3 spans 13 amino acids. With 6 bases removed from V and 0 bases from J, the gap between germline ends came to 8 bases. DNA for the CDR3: TGTGCCAGCAGAAACAGGTCTAACTATGGCTACACCTTC. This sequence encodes CASRNRSNYGYTF.

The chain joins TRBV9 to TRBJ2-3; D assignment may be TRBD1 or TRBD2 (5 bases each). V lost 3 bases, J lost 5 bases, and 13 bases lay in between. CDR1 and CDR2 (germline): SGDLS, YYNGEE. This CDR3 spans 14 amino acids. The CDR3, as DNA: TGTGCCAGCAGCGAGGGGCATGGGGGAGATACGCAGTATTTT. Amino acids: CASSEGHGGDTQYF.

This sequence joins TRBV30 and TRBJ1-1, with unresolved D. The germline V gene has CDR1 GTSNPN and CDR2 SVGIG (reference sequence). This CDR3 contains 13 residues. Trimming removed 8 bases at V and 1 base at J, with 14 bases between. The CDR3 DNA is TGTGCCGTACATTATGAAAGGAACACTGAAGCTTTCTTT. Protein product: CAVHYERNTEAFF.

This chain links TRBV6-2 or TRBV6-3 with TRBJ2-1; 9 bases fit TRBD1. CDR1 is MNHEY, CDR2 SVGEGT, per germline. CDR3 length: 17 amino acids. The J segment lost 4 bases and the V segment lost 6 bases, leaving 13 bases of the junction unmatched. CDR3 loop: CASSHDRGGWGYNEQFF. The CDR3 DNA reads TGTGCCAGCAGCCACGACAGGGGGGGATGGGGATACAATGAGCAGTTCTTC.

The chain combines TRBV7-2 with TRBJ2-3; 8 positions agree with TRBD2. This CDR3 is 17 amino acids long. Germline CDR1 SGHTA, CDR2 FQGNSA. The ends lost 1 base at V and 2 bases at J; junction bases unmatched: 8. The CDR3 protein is CASSLGTSGVITDTQYF. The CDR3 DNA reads TGTGCCAGCAGCTTAGGTACTAGCGGTGTAATCACAGATACGCAGTATTTT. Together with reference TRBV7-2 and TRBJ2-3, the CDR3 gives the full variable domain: GAGVSQSPSNKVTEKGKDVELRCDPISGHTALYWYRQSLGQGLEFLIYFQGNSAPDKSGLPSDRFSAERTGGSVSTLTIQRTQQEDSAVYLCASSLGTSGVITDTQYFGPGTRLTVL.

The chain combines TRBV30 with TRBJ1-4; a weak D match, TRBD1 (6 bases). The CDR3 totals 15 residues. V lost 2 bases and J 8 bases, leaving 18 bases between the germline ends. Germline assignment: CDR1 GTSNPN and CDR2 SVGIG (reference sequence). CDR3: CAWSSRGDLGEKLFF. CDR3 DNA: TGTGCCTGGAGTTCGAGGGGGGACTTAGGGGAAAAACTGTTTTTT.

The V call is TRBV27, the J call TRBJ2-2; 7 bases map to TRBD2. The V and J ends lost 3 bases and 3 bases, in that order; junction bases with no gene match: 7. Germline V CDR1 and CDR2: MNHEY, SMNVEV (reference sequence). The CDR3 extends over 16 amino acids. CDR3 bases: TGTGCCAGCAGTTTCCTTTCGGGAGGACACACCGGGGAGCTGTTTTTT. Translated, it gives CASSFLSGGHTGELFF.

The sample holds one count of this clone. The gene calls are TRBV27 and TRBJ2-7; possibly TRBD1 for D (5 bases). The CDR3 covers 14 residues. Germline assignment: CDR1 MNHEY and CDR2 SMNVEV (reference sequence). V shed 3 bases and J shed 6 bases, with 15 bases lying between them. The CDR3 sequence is CASSFLSQGSEQYF. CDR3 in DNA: TGTGCCAGCAGTTTTCTGTCGCAGGGCTCCGAGCAGTACTTC.